A single sample is the source of the 24 T cell receptor beta chains below, sequenced in a study of cytomegalovirus exposure and HLA in healthy donors. The PCR employed 60 Vbeta primers together with 13 Jbeta primers. Assay used: immunoSEQ multiplex PCR; TCRdb lists only in-frame clones, some missing. The sample contains about 240,000 clones, about 80% of which appear only once. What was sequenced was PBMCs. All receptors derive from a woman aged 55-70 years in good health and CMV-seropositive.

This clone was seen a few times. The chain recombines TRBV6-5 with TRBJ1-1; D is unclear. V was trimmed by 6 bases and J by 0 bases, leaving 8 bases between them. Germline assignment: CDR1 MNHEY and CDR2 SVGAGI. CDR3 length: 13 amino acids. CDR3 in amino acids: CASRETVNTEAFF. DNA of the CDR3: TGTGCCAGCAGGGAAACAGTGAACACTGAAGCTTTCTTT.

The chain has TRBV7-9 and TRBJ1-1; 8 bases fit TRBD1. This CDR3 has 16 residues. CDR1 is SEHNR and CDR2 is FQNEAQ in the germline V gene (reference sequence). J gave up 1 base and V 5 bases, and 9 bases lay outside the gene matches. The CDR3 is CASSNPPGTGNTEAFF. Written as DNA, the CDR3 is TGTGCCAGCAGCAACCCCCCCGGGACAGGGAACACTGAAGCTTTCTTT.

The rearrangement links TRBV2 to TRBJ2-5; D may be TRBD2 (5 bases). CDR3 length equals 15 residues. CDR1 is SNHLY and CDR2 is FYNNEI in the germline V gene. With 7 bases removed from V and 1 base from J, the gap between germline ends came to 16 bases. DNA of the CDR3: TGTGCCAGCAACCTTCCGGGGAACACCCAAGAGACCCAGTACTTC. As protein: CASNLPGNTQETQYF.

V usage is TRBV4-1 and J usage is TRBJ1-5, with 7 bases fitting TRBD1. The CDR3 has 16 residues. V lost 1 base and J lost 4; bases outside the gene matches: 7. CDR1 is MGHRA and CDR2 is YSYEKL in the germline V gene. The CDR3 sequence is CASSQGTQGRNQPQHF. The DNA of the CDR3 is TGCGCCAGCAGCCAAGGGACACAGGGGAGAAATCAGCCCCAGCATTTT.

The V and J genes are TRBV7-9 and TRBJ1-2; D is uncertain. Trimming left V 1 base short and J 2 bases short, with 8 bases between. Germline V CDR1 and CDR2: SEHNR, FQNEAQ (reference sequence). The CDR3 runs 14 residues. The CDR3 is CASSLDSRNYGYTF. In nucleotides, the CDR3 is TGTGCCAGCAGCTTAGATTCCAGGAACTATGGCTACACCTTC.

The chain combines TRBV6-6 with TRBJ2-7; 7 bases map to TRBD1. J lost 3 bases, V lost 4 bases, and 6 bases had no gene match. In germline, CDR1 is MNHNY, CDR2 SVGAGI (reference sequence). The CDR3 is made up of 14 amino acids. CDR3 in DNA: TGTGCCAGCAGTTCCCTCGGGACAGACTACGAGCAGTACTTC. It is translated as CASSSLGTDYEQYF.

The chain is built from TRBV2 and TRBJ2-5; 12 bases agree with TRBD2. Germline CDR1 is SNHLY and CDR2 is FYNNEI. There are 16 residues in the CDR3. J gave up 5 bases and V 5 bases, and 9 bases lay outside the gene matches. The CDR3: CASSSSSGRAPETQYF. CDR3 sequence (DNA): TGTGCCAGCAGTTCTTCTAGCGGGAGGGCCCCGGAGACCCAGTACTTC.

This clone appeared a single time. This chain connects TRBV18 to TRBJ1-4; TRBD1 is a possible D gene (6 bases). Germline V gene data show CDR1 as KGHSH and CDR2 as LQKENI. The CDR3 spans 13 residues. The V end was cut by 3 bases, the J end by 6 bases, with 8 bases between. The CDR3 sequence: CASSPHRDEKLFF. The CDR3 DNA follows: TGTGCCAGCTCACCCCACAGGGATGAAAAACTGTTTTTT.

J is TRBJ2-2 and V is TRBV28; 7 bases agree with TRBD1. The J segment lost 7 bases and the V segment lost 6 bases, leaving 5 bases of the junction unmatched. Per the germline V gene, CDR1 is MDHEN and CDR2 is SYDVKM. This CDR3 has 13 residues. DNA of the CDR3: TGTGCCAGCAGGGCACAGGGGATCGGGGAGCTGTTTTTT. This translates into CASRAQGIGELFF.

This chain links TRBV27 with TRBJ1-5, with 8 positions matching TRBD1. V gave up 6 bases and J gave up 2 bases; unmatched junction bases: 3. The CDR3 consists of 14 residues. Germline V gene lookup returns CDR1 MNHEY and CDR2 SMNVEV (reference sequence). CDR3 sequence (DNA): TGTGCCAGCAGGCTGACAGGGGGCAATCAGCCCCAGCATTTT. Its translation: CASRLTGGNQPQHF.

A remark on this clone: This sample also contains other DNA sequences that code for the same CDR3. This chain links TRBV5-1 with TRBJ1-3; TRBD1 agrees at 7 bases. The germline V gene encodes CDR1 SGHRS and CDR2 YFSETQ. J lost 0 bases, V lost 2 bases, and 5 bases had no gene match. This CDR3 contains 16 residues. CDR3 in amino acids: CASSFRGGRSGNTIYF. The DNA for the CDR3 is TGCGCCAGCAGCTTCAGAGGGGGCCGCTCTGGAAACACCATATATTTT.

V and J are TRBV6-1 and TRBJ2-7; perhaps TRBD2 as D (6 bases). Germline CDR1 and CDR2: MNHNS and SASEGT. This CDR3 has 14 residues. V was shortened by 7 bases and J by 0 bases, with 13 bases between the two germline ends. This CDR3 is CASTGVPGSYEQYF. The CDR3 coding sequence is TGTGCCAGCACGGGGGTCCCGGGCTCCTACGAGCAGTACTTC.

V is TRBV6-1 and J is TRBJ2-1; D perhaps matches TRBD2 (6 bases). The germline CDR1 and CDR2 sequences are MNHNS and SASEGT. Trimming stripped 6 bases from V and 4 bases from J, with 13 bases between. The CDR3 has 14 amino acids. CDR3 bases: TGTGCCAGCAGGTTTAGCGGACTATACAATGAGCAGTTCTTC. This translates into CASRFSGLYNEQFF.

This sequence joins TRBV27 and TRBJ2-1; 8 positions agree with TRBD2. J gave up 9 bases and V 3 bases, and 10 bases lay outside the gene matches. This CDR3 is built from 15 residues. CDR1 and CDR2 (germline): MNHEY, SMNVEV (reference sequence). Here the CDR3 reads CASSFGGDPKAEQFF. CDR3 DNA: TGTGCCAGCAGTTTCGGGGGGGACCCCAAAGCTGAGCAGTTCTTC.

V usage is TRBV5-1 and J usage is TRBJ1-4; D is unclear. Germline V CDR1 and CDR2: SGHRS, YFSETQ. The CDR3 contains 14 residues. Trimming cost V 0 bases and J 4 bases, with 7 bases left between them. The CDR3 is CASSLVADNEKLFF. Written as DNA, the CDR3 is TGCGCCAGCAGCTTGGTAGCCGATAATGAAAAACTGTTTTTT.

V usage is TRBV7-6 and J usage is TRBJ2-7; weak D call: TRBD1 (5 bases). V lost 5 bases and J lost 3, with 14 bases in between. This CDR3 has 14 residues. Germline V gene sequence: CDR1 SGHVS, CDR2 FNYEAQ. CDR3 DNA sequence: TGTGCCAGCAGCGTAAAGGATGACAGCTACGAGCAGTACTTC. Protein product: CASSVKDDSYEQYF.

The chain couples TRBV5-4 to TRBJ2-7, with 11 bases that match TRBD1. This CDR3 is 14 amino acids long. Germline assignment: CDR1 SGHNT and CDR2 YYREEE (reference sequence). J was trimmed by 3 bases and V by 4 bases; bases with no gene match: 3. For the CDR3, the DNA is TGTGCCAGCAGCGGGGGGACAGGGGGCTACGAGCAGTACTTC. This encodes CASSGGTGGYEQYF.

The chain links TRBV7-9 to TRBJ2-1; the match to TRBD2 covers 15 bases. V was pared by 5 bases and J by 3 bases, with 8 bases of the junction left unmatched. The V gene's germline CDR1 is SEHNR and CDR2 FQNEAQ (reference sequence). This CDR3 is built from 18 residues. The CDR3 here is CASSTGTSGRRYYNEQFF. The CDR3 DNA follows: TGTGCCAGCAGCACCGGGACTAGCGGGAGGAGGTACTACAATGAGCAGTTCTTC.

The chain uses TRBV30 and TRBJ2-1, with 11 nucleotides matching TRBD1. Germline CDR1 and CDR2: GTSNPN and SVGIG (reference sequence). The CDR3 runs to 13 residues. V dropped 8 bases and J dropped 4; count of bases not matched to a gene: 4. As DNA, the CDR3 is TGTGCCGGACAGGGGGCGAGGTACAATGAGCAGTTCTTC. This encodes CAGQGARYNEQFF.

CDR3 residues: CASSSDSANTGELFF. In DNA, the CDR3 is TGTGCCAGCAGTTCCGACAGCGCGAACACCGGGGAGCTGTTTTTT. The chain has TRBV2 and TRBJ2-2, with D tentatively TRBD1 (5 bases). Germline-derived CDR1 and CDR2 are SNHLY and FYNNEI. The V end lost 5 bases, the J end lost 0 bases, and 10 bases lay between the germline ends. The CDR3 covers 15 residues. Using reference TRBV2 and TRBJ2-2 for the parts outside the CDR3, the full variable domain is EPEVTQTPSHQVTQMGQEVILRCVPISNHLYFYWYRQILGQKVEFLVSFYNNEISEKSEIFDDQFSVERPDGSNFTLKIRSTKLEDSAMYFCASSSDSANTGELFFGEGSRLTVL.

This sequence joins TRBV5-4 and TRBJ2-2, with TRBD2 identical over 7 bases. CDR3 size: 16 residues. With 0 bases clipped from V and 4 bases from J, the junction kept 6 bases outside the gene matches. CDR1 SGHNT and CDR2 YYREEE come from the germline V gene (reference sequence). For the CDR3, the DNA is TGTGCCAGCAGCTTGGGGCGGGAGAGGGTCACCGGGGAGCTGTTTTTT. Protein product: CASSLGRERVTGELFF.

The chain links TRBV28 to TRBJ1-5, with D perhaps matching TRBD1 (5 bases). This CDR3 region has 14 residues. CDR1 is MDHEN, CDR2 SYDVKM, per germline. V lost 3 bases and J 3 bases, leaving 9 bases between the germline ends. Written as DNA, the CDR3 is TGTGCCAGCAGTTTGGGGGGTGACAATCAGCCCCAGCATTTT. Protein product: CASSLGGDNQPQHF.

This clone appeared once. The chain employs TRBV5-1 and TRBJ1-2; possible D gene TRBD1, 6 bases. CDR3 length equals 13 residues. V lost 4 bases to trimming and J lost 4 bases, with 11 bases between them. The germline V gene has CDR1 SGHRS and CDR2 YFSETQ. CDR3 nucleotide sequence: TGCGCCAGCAGCCCCACAGGGCCCTATGGCTACACCTTC. It encodes CASSPTGPYGYTF.

The chain employs TRBV21-1 and TRBJ1-4. TRBV21-1 is labeled a pseudogene. The CDR3 spans 15 residues. The CDR3 here is CASIKDGGDNEKLFF. The DNA of the CDR3 is TGTGCCAGCATAAAGGACGGAGGAGATAATGAAAAACTGTTTTTT.